Below are 32 T cell receptor beta chains sequenced from a single sample in a study of T cells in tumors after PD-1 blockade. The repertoire was sequenced with immunoSEQ multiplex PCR; TCRdb's copy has only in-frame clones and lacks some. The sample carries 60,000 to 75,000 clones, less than 85% recorded once. The input for sequencing was PBMCs, taken after anti-PD-1 treatment. Receptor source: a human donor with basal cell carcinoma.

The chain links TRBV20-1 to TRBJ2-5, with no clear D. The length of the CDR3 is 12 residues. Trimming removed 3 bases from V and 4 bases from J, with 9 bases in between. Germline assignment: CDR1 DFQATT and CDR2 SNEGSKA (reference sequence). CDR3 residues: CSASWGVETQYF. CDR3 coding DNA: TGCAGTGCTAGTTGGGGTGTAGAGACCCAGTACTTC.

This clone appeared a few times. The CDR3 spells CASSQASGDTGELFF. The CDR3 region has the DNA TGTGCCAGCAGCCAAGCTAGCGGGGACACCGGGGAGCTGTTTTTT. This chain links TRBV4-2 with TRBJ2-2; 9 nucleotides match TRBD2. The germline CDR1 and CDR2 sequences are LGHNA and YNFKEQ. Trimming cost V 1 base and J 3 bases; bases outside gene matches: 0. This CDR3 has 15 amino acids.

This clone was recorded once. The chain has TRBV4-1 and TRBJ1-1; D not resolved. V lost 1 base and J lost 0, with 12 bases in between. CDR1 MGHRA and CDR2 YSYEKL come from the germline V gene. The CDR3 length is 16 residues. The CDR3 nucleotides are TGCGCCAGCAGCCAAGGATCAAGTCACTTGAACACTGAAGCTTTCTTT. Translating gives CASSQGSSHLNTEAFF.

The chain joins TRBV11-3 to TRBJ2-5, with no clear D. Trimming cost V 2 bases and J 1 base, with 5 bases left between them. The V gene's germline CDR1 is SGHNT and CDR2 YENEEA. There are 13 residues in the CDR3. DNA of the CDR3: TGTGCCAGCAGCTTACACGGCCAAGAGACCCAGTACTTC. It codes for CASSLHGQETQYF.

The V call is TRBV3-1 (or the pseudogene TRBV3-2), the J call TRBJ2-1, with D tentatively TRBD2 (6 bases). The CDR3 covers 18 residues. The V gene lost 1 base and the J gene lost 2 bases, with 18 bases spanning the gap. The V gene's germline CDR1 is LGHDT and CDR2 YNNKEL (reference sequence). The CDR3 region is CASSQVGGSTGTYNEQFF. The CDR3 bases are TGTGCCAGCAGCCAAGTTGGGGGGTCTACCGGAACCTACAATGAGCAGTTCTTC.

CDR3 in amino acids: CASSRGGSNQPQHF. In nucleotides, the CDR3 is TGTGCCAGCAGCAGGGGAGGGAGCAATCAGCCCCAGCATTTT. The chain recombines TRBV6-6 with TRBJ1-5; tentative D call: TRBD1 (6 bases). Germline V gives CDR1 MNHNY, CDR2 SVGAGI (reference sequence). Trimming left V 6 bases short and J 1 base short, with 10 bases between. CDR3 length: 14 amino acids.

The CDR3 here is CASSLKWDARSGNTIYF. DNA for the CDR3: TGTGCCAGCAGCCTTAAGTGGGACGCGCGCTCTGGAAACACCATATATTTT. The V and J genes are TRBV7-9 and TRBJ1-3, with D possibly TRBD1 on 5 matching bases. There are 17 residues in the CDR3. Germline CDR1 and CDR2: SEHNR and FQNEAQ (reference sequence). Trimming left V 5 bases short and J 0 bases short, with 17 bases between.

The chain has TRBV7-8 and TRBJ2-5, with D possibly matching TRBD2 (6 bases). The CDR3 runs 14 residues. The germline gives CDR1 SGHVS, CDR2 FQNEAQ. Trimming shortened V by 7 bases and J by 4 bases, and 16 bases separated the two germline ends. The CDR3 here is CASIGTLPGETQYF. DNA for the CDR3: TGTGCCAGCATCGGGACTTTACCCGGAGAGACCCAGTACTTC.

The chain employs TRBV6-4 and TRBJ1-5; D remains unclear. CDR3 length: 14 amino acids. Germline V gene data show CDR1 as MRHNA and CDR2 as SNTAGT. Trimming shortened V by 4 bases and J by 3 bases, and 10 bases separated the two germline ends. The CDR3 coding sequence is TGTGCCAGCAGTGCAACAGCCAACAATCAGCCCCAGCATTTT. It is translated as CASSATANNQPQHF.

The chain has TRBV6-5 and TRBJ1-5; TRBD1 matches at 10 bases. The CDR3 consists of 15 residues. J gave up 4 bases and V 6 bases, and 6 bases lay outside the gene matches. From germline, CDR1 is MNHEY and CDR2 SVGAGI. The CDR3 is CASSSGTGENQPQHF. CDR3 bases: TGTGCCAGCAGCTCCGGGACAGGGGAAAATCAGCCCCAGCATTTT.

The rearrangement uses TRBV30 and TRBJ1-2; D remains ambiguous. Germline V gives CDR1 GTSNPN, CDR2 SVGIG (reference sequence). The CDR3 contains 11 residues. V dropped 2 bases and J dropped 4 bases, with 5 bases sitting between them. CDR3 protein: CAWSSTYGYTF. The CDR3, as DNA: TGTGCCTGGAGTTCTACCTATGGCTACACCTTC.

This sequence joins TRBV4-1 and TRBJ2-3; D not resolved. The CDR3 is 16 amino acids. Trimming removed 0 bases from V and 2 bases from J, with 12 bases in between. Germline V gives CDR1 MGHRA, CDR2 YSYEKL. The CDR3 here is CASSQDPGRYTDTQYF. CDR3 sequence (DNA): TGCGCCAGCAGCCAAGATCCCGGCAGGTACACAGATACGCAGTATTTT.

The genes are TRBV4-2 and TRBJ1-2; D might be TRBD1 (6 bases). Trimming took off 5 bases at V and 6 bases at J, with 16 bases between the two ends. Germline V gene sequence: CDR1 LGHNA, CDR2 YNFKEQ. This CDR3 is 14 amino acids long. The CDR3 DNA sequence: TGTGCCAGCAGCTCACAACAGGGCGCGGATGGCTACACCTTC. Amino acid sequence: CASSSQQGADGYTF.

This chain links TRBV2 with TRBJ2-1; 8 nucleotides align to TRBD2. CDR3 length: 13 residues. With 10 bases clipped from V and 15 bases from J, the junction kept 17 bases outside the gene matches. The germline CDR1 and CDR2 sequences are SNHLY and FYNNEI. CDR3 bases: TGTGCCATTATCAAGCCAGCGGGGGCCCCTCTGTTCTTC. Amino acid sequence: CAIIKPAGAPLFF.

This clone was seen only a few times. This chain links TRBV7-2 with TRBJ1-6; 10 bases are shared with TRBD1. Germline V lookup: CDR1 SGHTA, CDR2 FQGNSA. The CDR3 spans 16 residues. J lost 3 bases, V lost 5 bases, and 4 bases had no gene match. The CDR3 protein is CASSPRTGGYNSPLHF. In DNA, the CDR3 is TGTGCCAGCAGCCCGAGGACAGGGGGCTATAATTCACCCCTCCACTTT.

This clone was seen just once. The chain combines TRBV5-1 with TRBJ2-5, with 8 nucleotides matching TRBD2. Germline V CDR1 and CDR2: SGHRS, YFSETQ. V was clipped by 4 bases and J by 2 bases; unmatched bases: 4. The CDR3 is made up of 14 amino acids. This CDR3 reads CASSTRGVQETQYF. The CDR3 region has the DNA TGCGCCAGCAGCACGCGGGGGGTTCAAGAGACCCAGTACTTC.

The chain has TRBV10-3 and TRBJ1-2; 8 positions agree with TRBD1. Germline lookup yields CDR1 ENHRY and CDR2 SYGVKD. Trimming cost V 4 bases and J 4 bases; bases outside gene matches: 14. The CDR3 has 17 amino acids. As DNA, the CDR3 is TGTGCCATCAGTGTTCAGGGGGCGATTACAGCCGGCTATGGCTACACCTTC. This encodes CAISVQGAITAGYGYTF.

About this clone itself: Distinct nucleotide sequences in the sample also encode this CDR3. The gene calls are TRBV5-5 and TRBJ2-1, with D possibly matching TRBD1 (5 bases). Germline V lookup: CDR1 SGHKS, CDR2 YYEKEE (reference sequence). This CDR3 contains 13 residues. The V and J ends lost 4 bases and 7 bases respectively, with 12 bases between them. In DNA form, the CDR3 reads TGTGCCAGCAGCCGTGACAGTCTGAATGAGCAGTTCTTC. It codes for CASSRDSLNEQFF.

There are a few counts of this clone. The chain has TRBV29-1 and TRBJ1-1; possibly TRBD1 for D (5 bases). Per the germline V gene, CDR1 is SQVTM and CDR2 is ANQGSEA. CDR3 length: 9 amino acids. V lost 5 bases to trimming and J lost 11 bases, with 9 bases between them. The CDR3 bases are TGCAGCGTTCCAGGGTCCGCTTTCTTT. It translates to CSVPGSAFF. Based on the CDR3 plus reference TRBV29-1 and TRBJ1-1, the full variable domain is SAVISQKPSRDICQRGTSLTIQCQVDSQVTMMFWYRQQPGQSLTLIATANQGSEATYESGFVIDKFPISRPNLTFSTLTVSNMSPEDSSIYLCSVPGSAFFGQGTRLTVV.

A note on this clone: Other DNA sequences in the sample encode the same CDR3. J is TRBJ1-2 and V is TRBV6-5; TRBD1 matches 11 bases. After removal of 6 bases from V and 8 bases from J, the junction contained 8 bases not matched to a gene. This CDR3 region has 14 residues. Per the germline V gene, CDR1 is MNHEY and CDR2 is SVGAGI. In nucleotides, the CDR3 is TGTGCCAGCAGGTTTCCGGGACAGGGGGGGGGCTACACCTTC. This gives the protein CASRFPGQGGGYTF.

The chain carries TRBV4-1 and TRBJ2-1, with TRBD2 identical over 8 bases. The germline gives CDR1 MGHRA, CDR2 YSYEKL. The CDR3 runs 15 residues. Trimming at V came to 2 bases and at J to 2 bases, leaving 2 bases not matched to a gene. This CDR3 is CASSQTGGPYNEQFF. CDR3 nucleotides: TGCGCCAGCAGCCAAACGGGGGGGCCCTACAATGAGCAGTTCTTC.

V is TRBV7-6 and J is TRBJ2-5; the match to TRBD1 covers 8 bases. The V gene's germline CDR1 is SGHVS and CDR2 FNYEAQ. Trimming took 5 bases from V and 1 from J; bases not matched to a gene: 6. This CDR3 region has 15 residues. The CDR3 sequence is CASSPRDRTQETQYF. CDR3 DNA sequence: TGTGCCAGCAGCCCAAGGGACAGGACCCAAGAGACCCAGTACTTC.

The chain is built from TRBV12-3 or TRBV12-4 and TRBJ1-6; no clear D gene. V shed 8 bases and J shed 9 bases, with 14 bases lying between them. The CDR3 consists of 13 residues. The CDR3 sequence is CASLTQIGSPLHF. The CDR3 region has the DNA TGTGCCAGCCTTACACAGATCGGTTCACCCCTCCACTTT.

This chain joins TRBV24-1 and TRBJ2-5, with D perhaps TRBD1 (5 bases). CDR3 length: 15 residues. The germline gives CDR1 KGHDR, CDR2 SFDVKD. Trimming removed 4 bases from V and 2 bases from J, with 13 bases in between. CDR3 in amino acids: CATSDNRLGQETQYF. In DNA form, the CDR3 reads TGTGCCACCAGTGACAACAGGCTGGGGCAAGAGACCCAGTACTTC.

This clone showed up just a few times. The chain carries TRBV6-5 and TRBJ1-3; weak D call: TRBD1 (5 bases). This CDR3 is 15 amino acids long. CDR1 is MNHEY and CDR2 is SVGAGI in the germline V gene. V was clipped by 5 bases and J by 0 bases, with 11 bases between them. CDR3: CASSRGESSGNTIYF. The CDR3 nucleotides read TGTGCCAGCAGTCGGGGGGAGAGCTCTGGAAACACCATATATTTT.

The CDR3 sequence is CASRDNTEAFF. CDR3 DNA sequence: TGTGCCAGCAGGGATAACACTGAAGCTTTCTTT. The chain employs TRBV6-4 and TRBJ1-1; D uncertain. The CDR3 is made up of 11 amino acids. The V and J ends lost 6 bases and 2 bases respectively, with 4 bases between them. CDR1 is MRHNA and CDR2 is SNTAGT in the germline V gene.

This clone was recorded once. The gene calls are TRBV18 and TRBJ2-7; TRBD1 agrees at 11 bases. CDR3 size: 16 residues. In germline, CDR1 is KGHSH, CDR2 LQKENI. J gave up 4 bases and V 6 bases, and 11 bases lay outside the gene matches. For the CDR3, the DNA is TGTGCCAGCTCCCACCGAGGAGGACAGGGGGCTTACGAGCAGTACTTC. Amino acids: CASSHRGGQGAYEQYF.

The chain employs TRBV27 and TRBJ1-6, with 8 bases matching TRBD1. Germline CDR1 is MNHEY and CDR2 is SMNVEV (reference sequence). V lost 7 bases to trimming and J lost 10 bases; unmatched junction nucleotides: 18. This CDR3 region has 17 residues. The CDR3 sequence: CASTQNAGGSVRSPLHF. The CDR3, as DNA: TGTGCCAGCACCCAAAACGCAGGGGGCTCGGTTCGATCACCCCTCCACTTT.

This clone occurred a few times. The chain joins TRBV11-2 to TRBJ1-2, with 12 bases lining up with TRBD1. Germline assignment: CDR1 SGHAT and CDR2 FQNNGV. The J segment lost 1 base and the V segment lost 3 bases, leaving 9 bases of the junction unmatched. The CDR3 totals 18 residues. CDR3 amino acids: CASSFGSGQGAGNYGYTF. CDR3 coding DNA: TGTGCCAGCAGCTTCGGGTCGGGACAGGGGGCCGGTAACTATGGCTACACCTTC.

V and J are TRBV30 and TRBJ2-7; TRBD2 might be the D (6 bases). The CDR3 is made up of 15 amino acids. Germline loops: CDR1 GTSNPN, CDR2 SVGIG (reference sequence). Trimming removed 0 bases at V and 0 bases at J, with 12 bases between. CDR3 nucleotides: TGTGCCTGGAGTGTAGGAGGGACGGCCTCCTACGAGCAGTACTTC. Translation gives CAWSVGGTASYEQYF.

In this sample, this clone turned up a few times. The rearrangement joins TRBV4-1 to TRBJ2-7; D is perhaps TRBD1 or TRBD2 (5 bases each). Looked up from germline, CDR1 is MGHRA and CDR2 is YSYEKL. CDR3 size: 18 residues. Trimming shortened V by 1 base and J by 0 bases, and 19 bases separated the two germline ends. CDR3 residues: CASSQAALGDLLSYEQYF. DNA for the CDR3: TGCGCCAGCAGCCAAGCAGCGTTAGGGGACCTTCTCTCCTACGAGCAGTACTTC.

V is TRBV28 and J is TRBJ2-3; 8 bases align to TRBD1. This CDR3 is built from 18 residues. CDR1 and CDR2 (germline): MDHEN, SYDVKM. The V and J ends lost 4 bases and 0 bases, in that order; junction bases with no gene match: 12. The CDR3 sequence: CASSSPVIDRGSTDTQYF. The CDR3, as DNA: TGTGCCAGCAGTTCCCCTGTAATTGACAGGGGAAGCACAGATACGCAGTATTTT.